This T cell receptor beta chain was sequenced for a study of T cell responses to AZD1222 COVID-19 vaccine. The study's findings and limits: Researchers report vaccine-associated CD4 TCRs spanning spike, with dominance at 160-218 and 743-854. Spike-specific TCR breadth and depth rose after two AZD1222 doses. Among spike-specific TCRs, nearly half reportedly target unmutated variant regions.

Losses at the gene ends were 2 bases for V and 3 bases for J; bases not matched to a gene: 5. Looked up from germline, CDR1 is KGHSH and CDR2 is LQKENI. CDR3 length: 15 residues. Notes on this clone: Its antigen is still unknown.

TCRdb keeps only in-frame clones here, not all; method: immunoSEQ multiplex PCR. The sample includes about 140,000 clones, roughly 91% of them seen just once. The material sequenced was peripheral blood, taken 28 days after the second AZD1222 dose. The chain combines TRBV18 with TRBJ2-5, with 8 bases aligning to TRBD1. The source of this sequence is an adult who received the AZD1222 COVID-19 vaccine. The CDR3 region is CASSPTGQGKETQYF. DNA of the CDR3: TGTGCCAGCTCACCAACTGGACAGGGAAAAGAGACCCAGTACTTC.